Listed below are T cell receptor beta chains from one sample, sequenced in a study of shared clonotypes between healthy human individuals. Sequencing used immunoSEQ multiplex PCR; TCRdb keeps in-frame clones, though not all of them. The sample records some 630,000 clones, roughly 96% being singletons. The sequencing sample was made of naive CD8+ T cells sorted from blood. These receptors all come from a young woman in good health. The CDR3 runs from the conserved cysteine through the conserved F or W. The order of the fields is D gene, V gene, clone size, J gene, CDR3 DNA, CDR3 protein. A D gene is named only where the DNA matches it firmly. The size of a clone is reported for some rows only, either as once, few or many, or as a class for expanded clones.

d_call: TRBD1
v_call: TRBV15
clone_size: once
j_call: TRBJ2-7
cdr3_nt: TGTGCCACCAGCGACAGGGGTTCGTACGAGCAGTACTTC
cdr3_aa: CATSDRGSYEQYF

d_call: .
v_call: TRBV28
clone_size: .
j_call: TRBJ2-1
cdr3_nt: TGTGCCAGCAGTCCCCCAGGGTACAATGAGCAGTTCTTC
cdr3_aa: CASSPPGYNEQFF

d_call: TRBD1
v_call: TRBV27
clone_size: .
j_call: TRBJ2-7
cdr3_nt: TGTGCCAGCAGTTTATCGATGGGACAGGTTATCGAGCAGTACTTC
cdr3_aa: CASSLSMGQVIEQYF

d_call: .
v_call: TRBV27
clone_size: .
j_call: TRBJ1-4
cdr3_nt: TGTGCCAGCAGCCATAAATCTAATGAAAAACTGTTTTTT
cdr3_aa: CASSHKSNEKLFF

d_call: TRBD2
v_call: TRBV7-9
clone_size: .
j_call: TRBJ2-7
cdr3_nt: TGTGCCAGCAGCTTAGGGCTAGCGGGAGTATACGAGCAGTACTTC
cdr3_aa: CASSLGLAGVYEQYF

d_call: TRBD2
v_call: TRBV7-2
clone_size: .
j_call: TRBJ2-5
cdr3_nt: TGTGCCAGCAGCTGGGTAGCGGGAACGCAAGAGACCCAGTACTTC
cdr3_aa: CASSWVAGTQETQYF

d_call: TRBD1
v_call: TRBV5-1
clone_size: .
j_call: TRBJ2-1
cdr3_nt: TGCGCCAGCAGCTCCTTCAGGACAGGAAGCTCCTACAATGAGCAGTTCTTC
cdr3_aa: CASSSFRTGSSYNEQFF

d_call: TRBD1
v_call: TRBV4-1
clone_size: .
j_call: TRBJ2-7
cdr3_nt: TGCGCCAGCAGCCAAGATGTTGAGACAGGGAGCTCCTACGAGCAGTACTTC
cdr3_aa: CASSQDVETGSSYEQYF

d_call: .
v_call: TRBV5-1
clone_size: once
j_call: TRBJ2-1
cdr3_nt: TGCGCCAGCAGCGAGCTAAGAGCGGCTCCGGGCAATGAGCAGTTCTTC
cdr3_aa: CASSELRAAPGNEQFF

d_call: .
v_call: TRBV27
clone_size: .
j_call: TRBJ2-5
cdr3_nt: TGTGCCAGCAGTCCCGAAGGGTTTAGAGGGGAGACCCAGTACTTC
cdr3_aa: CASSPEGFRGETQYF

d_call: .
v_call: TRBV7-8
clone_size: .
j_call: TRBJ2-2
cdr3_nt: TGTGCCATCACCAGCTTAACGACGAACACCGGGGAGCTGTTTTTT
cdr3_aa: CAITSLTTNTGELFF

d_call: .
v_call: TRBV10-3
clone_size: .
j_call: TRBJ1-2
cdr3_nt: TGTGCCATCAGTGAGCTGCAGGTGACGACCTATGGCTACACCTTC
cdr3_aa: CAISELQVTTYGYTF

d_call: TRBD1
v_call: TRBV28
clone_size: .
j_call: TRBJ1-5
cdr3_nt: TGTGCCAGCAGTTTTTCCATGGACAGGGGCTTCGATCAGCCCCAGCATTTT
cdr3_aa: CASSFSMDRGFDQPQHF

d_call: .
v_call: TRBV9
clone_size: .
j_call: TRBJ2-1
cdr3_nt: TGTGCCAGCGGGACTTCTTCCTACAATGAGCAGTTCTTC
cdr3_aa: CASGTSSYNEQFF

d_call: .
v_call: TRBV4-1
clone_size: once
j_call: TRBJ1-6
cdr3_nt: TGCGCCAGCAGCCAAGCAGGAGGCTCACCCCTCCACTTT
cdr3_aa: CASSQAGGSPLHF

d_call: TRBD1
v_call: TRBV10-1
clone_size: few
j_call: TRBJ1-5
cdr3_nt: TGCGCCAGCAGTGATAGTAGGACAGGGGGTGAGCCCCAGCATTTT
cdr3_aa: CASSDSRTGGEPQHF

d_call: .
v_call: TRBV28
clone_size: once
j_call: TRBJ1-2
cdr3_nt: TGTGCCAGCACCGACATAGCTTCGTATGGCTACACCTTC
cdr3_aa: CASTDIASYGYTF

d_call: TRBD1
v_call: TRBV6-6
clone_size: once
j_call: TRBJ2-3
cdr3_nt: TGTGCCAGCAGTTACCGACAGGGAGGCACAGATACGCAGTATTTT
cdr3_aa: CASSYRQGGTDTQYF

d_call: .
v_call: TRBV13
clone_size: .
j_call: TRBJ1-3
cdr3_nt: TGTGCCAGCAGCTTAGCTGGGATGAAGGGAAACACCATATATTTT
cdr3_aa: CASSLAGMKGNTIYF

d_call: .
v_call: TRBV2
clone_size: .
j_call: TRBJ1-1
cdr3_nt: TGTGCCAGCAGTCCCCGGGGGGGGTTATACACTGAAGCTTTCTTT
cdr3_aa: CASSPRGGLYTEAFF

d_call: .
v_call: TRBV7-6
clone_size: .
j_call: TRBJ2-1
cdr3_nt: TGTGCCAGCAGCCCAATAGTGGGTGAGGGGACAAACAATGAGCAGTTCTTC
cdr3_aa: CASSPIVGEGTNNEQFF

d_call: .
v_call: TRBV28
clone_size: .
j_call: TRBJ2-1
cdr3_nt: TGTGCCAGCAGTTTACCAGGGGATGAGCAGTTCTTC
cdr3_aa: CASSLPGDEQFF

d_call: TRBD1
v_call: TRBV7-9
clone_size: .
j_call: TRBJ2-7
cdr3_nt: TGTGCCAGCAGCCCCCCCGGGACAGGGAACGAGCAGTACTTC
cdr3_aa: CASSPPGTGNEQYF

d_call: .
v_call: TRBV5-6
clone_size: .
j_call: TRBJ2-3
cdr3_nt: TGTGCCAGCAGTGTCGGCGTTAGCACAGATACGCAGTATTTT
cdr3_aa: CASSVGVSTDTQYF

d_call: .
v_call: TRBV19
clone_size: .
j_call: TRBJ2-3
cdr3_nt: TGTGCCAGTAGTATGGCTCCGGGGGCGCGGACAGATACGCAGTATTTT
cdr3_aa: CASSMAPGARTDTQYF

d_call: TRBD1
v_call: TRBV5-1
clone_size: .
j_call: TRBJ1-2
cdr3_nt: TGCGCCAGCAGCTTGGGACAGGGGCTCTATGGCTACACCTTC
cdr3_aa: CASSLGQGLYGYTF

d_call: TRBD1
v_call: TRBV19
clone_size: .
j_call: TRBJ2-2
cdr3_nt: TGTGCCAGTAGGCATAGTGATCTAGGGGGCCCATTCCCTTCCCTCCCCGGGGAGCTGTTTTTT
cdr3_aa: CASRHSDLGGPFPSLPGELFF

d_call: TRBD1
v_call: TRBV5-1
clone_size: .
j_call: TRBJ2-2
cdr3_nt: TGCGCCAGCAGCTACAGGGGTGGGCCCCGGACCGGGGAGCTGTTTTTT
cdr3_aa: CASSYRGGPRTGELFF

d_call: .
v_call: TRBV7-6
clone_size: .
j_call: TRBJ2-1
cdr3_nt: TGTGCCAGCAGCTTAGACGTCCGAAGGGATAGTCGCAATGAGCAGTTCTTC
cdr3_aa: CASSLDVRRDSRNEQFF

d_call: TRBD2
v_call: TRBV5-1
clone_size: .
j_call: TRBJ2-7
cdr3_nt: TGCGCCAGCAGAGAGGGCGGGAGTATAATCTACGAGCAGTACTTC
cdr3_aa: CASREGGSIIYEQYF

d_call: .
v_call: TRBV7-9
clone_size: once
j_call: TRBJ2-7
cdr3_nt: TGTGCCAGCAGCTTGCCAAGCTCCTACGAGCAGTACTTC
cdr3_aa: CASSLPSSYEQYF

d_call: .
v_call: TRBV29-1
clone_size: .
j_call: TRBJ2-1
cdr3_nt: TGCAGCGTCCGACAGGCGTACAATGAGCAGTTCTTC
cdr3_aa: CSVRQAYNEQFF

d_call: TRBD2
v_call: TRBV7-9
clone_size: .
j_call: TRBJ2-5
cdr3_nt: TGTGCCAGCAGGGCGGGAGGAATGGAGACCCAGTACTTC
cdr3_aa: CASRAGGMETQYF

d_call: .
v_call: TRBV5-1
clone_size: .
j_call: TRBJ2-3
cdr3_nt: TGCGCCAGCAGCTTGGACCCCCCCGATACGCAGTATTTT
cdr3_aa: CASSLDPPDTQYF

d_call: .
v_call: TRBV9
clone_size: .
j_call: TRBJ2-1
cdr3_nt: TGTGCCAGCAGCCCAGAGGGAGGCTCCTACAATGAGCAGTTCTTC
cdr3_aa: CASSPEGGSYNEQFF

d_call: .
v_call: TRBV5-1
clone_size: .
j_call: TRBJ2-3
cdr3_nt: TGCGCCAGCAGCTTGCGCGGGACTACGCAGTATTTT
cdr3_aa: CASSLRGTTQYF

d_call: .
v_call: TRBV19
clone_size: .
j_call: TRBJ2-1
cdr3_nt: TGTGCCAGTTATGGGGGTCCCGGGTCCTCCTACAATGAGCAGTTCTTC
cdr3_aa: CASYGGPGSSYNEQFF

d_call: .
v_call: TRBV29-1
clone_size: .
j_call: TRBJ2-5
cdr3_nt: TGCAGCGTTGAAGGGTCGGAGCAAGAGACCCAGTACTTC
cdr3_aa: CSVEGSEQETQYF

d_call: TRBD1
v_call: TRBV30
clone_size: .
j_call: TRBJ1-2
cdr3_nt: TGTGCCTGGAGTGTACTGACAGGGGGCTTGAACTATGGCTACACCTTC
cdr3_aa: CAWSVLTGGLNYGYTF

d_call: .
v_call: TRBV4-1
clone_size: once
j_call: TRBJ2-1
cdr3_nt: TGCGCCAGCAGCCCCAGGGAGCCCACCCTTTTCAATGAGCAGTTCTTC
cdr3_aa: CASSPREPTLFNEQFF

d_call: .
v_call: TRBV15
clone_size: .
j_call: TRBJ1-2
cdr3_nt: TGTGCCACCAGCAGAAGCGACACAGAGGACTATGGCTACACCTTC
cdr3_aa: CATSRSDTEDYGYTF

d_call: TRBD2
v_call: TRBV2
clone_size: .
j_call: TRBJ2-1
cdr3_nt: TGTGCCAGCAGTCCACTAGCGGATGAGCAGTTCTTC
cdr3_aa: CASSPLADEQFF

d_call: .
v_call: TRBV13
clone_size: .
j_call: TRBJ2-1
cdr3_nt: TGTGCCAGCAGCACCAGGGCCAGCGATGAGCAGTTCTTC
cdr3_aa: CASSTRASDEQFF

d_call: .
v_call: TRBV7-6
clone_size: .
j_call: TRBJ2-5
cdr3_nt: TGTGCCAGCAGCTTAAGAACCCTCCAGTACTTC
cdr3_aa: CASSLRTLQYF

d_call: .
v_call: TRBV5-1
clone_size: .
j_call: TRBJ2-1
cdr3_nt: TGCGCCAGCAGCCTAACCGATCCCTTAGGCAATGAGCAGTTCTTC
cdr3_aa: CASSLTDPLGNEQFF

d_call: TRBD1
v_call: TRBV30
clone_size: .
j_call: TRBJ1-1
cdr3_nt: TGTGCCTGGAGTTTGGGGGCAGGGGGCACTGAAGCTTTCTTT
cdr3_aa: CAWSLGAGGTEAFF

d_call: .
v_call: TRBV28
clone_size: .
j_call: TRBJ2-7
cdr3_nt: TGTGCCAGCAGTTTCCCCCCTTCCTACGAGCAGTACTTC
cdr3_aa: CASSFPPSYEQYF

d_call: .
v_call: TRBV5-1
clone_size: .
j_call: TRBJ2-3
cdr3_nt: TGCGCCAGCAGCTTGGACGGCACAGATACGCAGTATTTT
cdr3_aa: CASSLDGTDTQYF

d_call: .
v_call: TRBV7-8
clone_size: .
j_call: TRBJ1-1
cdr3_nt: TGTGCCAGCAGCTCTCGACTAAACAACCTGAACACTGAAGCTTTCTTT
cdr3_aa: CASSSRLNNLNTEAFF

d_call: TRBD1
v_call: TRBV14
clone_size: .
j_call: TRBJ1-4
cdr3_nt: TGTGCCAGCAGCCCTGGACAGGGGAGAGAAAAACTGTTTTTT
cdr3_aa: CASSPGQGREKLFF

d_call: TRBD1
v_call: TRBV4-1
clone_size: .
j_call: TRBJ2-5
cdr3_nt: TGCGCCAGCAGCCTGCGGACAGGGGGGGAGACCCAGTACTTC
cdr3_aa: CASSLRTGGETQYF

d_call: TRBD2
v_call: TRBV11-2
clone_size: .
j_call: TRBJ2-1
cdr3_nt: TGTGCCAGCAGCTTCAGGACTAGCGCGGGGAATGAGCAGTTCTTC
cdr3_aa: CASSFRTSAGNEQFF